Listed below are T cell receptor beta chains from one sample, sequenced in a study of blood T cell repertoires in COVID-19. This table comes from immunoSEQ multiplex PCR, and its TCRdb copy is limited to in-frame clones, with some not included. The data hold approximately 150,000 clones, with 70% to 85% observed a single time. Sequenced: peripheral blood. The receptors stem from a woman aged 50 to 60 in a cohort sampled during active or convalescent COVID-19. The CDR3 runs from the conserved cysteine through the conserved F or W. The D gene is left open where the match is weak. Clone size appears in some rows only: once, few, many, or a class for an expanded clone.

J,V,size,D,CDR3,DNA
TRBJ1-6,TRBV30,few,.,CAWSTRDKNSPLHF,TGTGCCTGGAGTACCCGGGACAAAAATTCACCCCTCCACTTT
TRBJ2-2,TRBV6-5,.,.,CASSPSNTGELFF,TGTGCCAGCAGTCCTTCGAACACCGGGGAGCTGTTTTTT
TRBJ2-3,TRBV3-1/TRBV3-2,.,TRBD1,CASSSRDSSTDTQYF,TGTGCCAGCAGCAGCCGGGACAGTAGCACAGATACGCAGTATTTT
TRBJ1-1,TRBV5-1,.,.,CASSKPGVEAFF,TGCGCCAGCAGCAAACCTGGAGTTGAAGCTTTCTTT
TRBJ1-5,TRBV10-3,.,.,CAISDWGRGEQPQHF,TGTGCCATCAGTGATTGGGGCAGGGGTGAACAGCCCCAGCATTTT
TRBJ1-2,TRBV12-3/TRBV12-4,.,.,CASSFGRGNGYTF,TGTGCCAGCAGTTTCGGGCGGGGGAATGGCTACACCTTC
TRBJ2-3,TRBV19,.,TRBD2,CASSIPLAGGSDTQYF,TGTGCCAGTAGTATCCCCCTAGCGGGGGGTTCGGATACGCAGTATTTT
TRBJ1-2,TRBV29-1,.,TRBD1,CSVEGVQGAYGYTF,TGCAGCGTTGAGGGAGTACAGGGGGCGTATGGCTACACCTTC
TRBJ1-1,TRBV19,.,TRBD1,CASLKQGPTEAFF,TGTGCCAGTCTGAAACAGGGGCCCACTGAAGCTTTCTTT
TRBJ2-5,TRBV11-1,.,TRBD2,CASSFPSGGLQETQYF,TGTGCCAGCAGCTTTCCTAGCGGGGGTCTCCAAGAGACCCAGTACTTC
TRBJ1-6,TRBV30,.,.,CAWSGQGLGNSPLHF,TGTGCCTGGAGTGGGCAGGGGCTCGGTAATTCACCCCTCCACTTT
TRBJ1-5,TRBV6-1,.,.,CASSEAGGHGNQPQHF,TGTGCCAGCAGTGAGGCCGGAGGTCACGGCAATCAGCCCCAGCATTTT
TRBJ2-7,TRBV7-3,.,.,CASSPQGGPGEQYF,TGTGCCAGCAGCCCACAGGGGGGGCCCGGCGAGCAGTACTTC
TRBJ1-1,TRBV6-5,.,.,CASRANTEAFF,TGTGCCAGCCGCGCGAACACTGAAGCTTTCTTT
TRBJ1-5,TRBV4-1,.,TRBD1,CASSQGEGQGTRNSNQPQHF,TGCGCCAGCAGCCAGGGGGAGGGACAGGGGACCCGTAATAGCAATCAGCCCCAGCATTTT
TRBJ2-5,TRBV7-2,.,TRBD2,CASSSRTSGASRVAQYF,TGTGCCAGCAGCTCCAGGACTAGCGGGGCTTCAAGAGTGGCCCAGTACTTC
TRBJ2-5,TRBV7-2,.,.,CASSLVLQETQYF,TGTGCCAGCAGCTTAGTGCTACAAGAGACCCAGTACTTC
TRBJ2-7,TRBV13,.,.,CASSLLGGGAGAF,TGTGCCAGCAGCCTTCTCGGGGGAGGCGCCGGTGCCTTC
TRBJ2-2,TRBV11-2,.,TRBD2,CASSSSGGPNTGELFF,TGTGCCAGCAGCTCTTCGGGGGGGCCGAACACCGGGGAGCTGTTTTTT
TRBJ2-1,TRBV14,.,.,CASSPLFAGSYNEQFF,TGTGCCAGCAGCCCCCTCTTCGCGGGCTCCTACAATGAGCAGTTCTTC
TRBJ1-4,TRBV5-6,.,.,CASSLVRNNEKLFF,TGTGCCAGCAGCTTGGTCAGAAATAATGAAAAACTGTTTTTT
TRBJ2-1,TRBV25-1,.,.,CASSESSSPSYNEQFF,TGTGCCAGCAGTGAATCTAGCTCACCCTCCTACAATGAGCAGTTCTTC
TRBJ1-6,TRBV7-9,.,.,CASSRGSPINSPLHF,TGTGCCAGCAGCCGCGGGAGCCCGATTAATTCACCCCTCCACTTT
TRBJ2-3,TRBV5-6,.,.,CASSPDRGAGGDTQYF,TGTGCCAGCAGCCCCGACCGCGGGGCCGGCGGAGATACGCAGTATTTT
TRBJ1-1,TRBV10-3,.,.,CAISESILYRVVRVNTEAFF,TGTGCCATCAGTGAGTCGATTCTTTATCGGGTCGTACGTGTAAACACTGAAGCTTTCTTT
TRBJ1-2,TRBV11-2,.,.,CASRLGGSKRGYGYTF,TGTGCCAGCAGACTTGGGGGGAGTAAGAGGGGCTATGGCTACACCTTC
TRBJ1-2,TRBV2,.,TRBD1,CASSISGTGAKGYTF,TGTGCCAGCAGTATATCCGGGACAGGAGCCAAAGGCTACACCTTC
TRBJ1-2,TRBV6-5,.,.,CASSTTSYGYTF,TGTGCCAGCAGTACAACGTCCTATGGCTACACCTTC
TRBJ1-1,TRBV4-2,.,.,CASSQEVQAAEAFF,TGTGCCAGCAGCCAAGAAGTCCAGGCAGCTGAAGCTTTCTTT
TRBJ2-5,TRBV20-1,.,.,CSASGSTPKWETQYF,TGCAGTGCTAGTGGGTCGACTCCGAAATGGGAGACCCAGTACTTC
TRBJ1-1,TRBV27,.,.,CASSLGSTYTEAFF,TGTGCCAGCAGCCTCGGGTCAACTTACACTGAAGCTTTCTTT
TRBJ1-2,TRBV5-1,.,TRBD1,CASSLVDRTSGYTF,TGCGCCAGCAGCTTGGTGGACAGGACGAGTGGCTACACCTTC
TRBJ2-7,TRBV27,.,.,CASKPLQGIRYEQYF,TGTGCCAGCAAGCCCCTACAGGGTATAAGGTACGAGCAGTACTTC
TRBJ1-5,TRBV7-8,.,TRBD1,CASSLVSGQGNRQPQHF,TGTGCCAGCAGCTTAGTCTCGGGACAGGGAAATCGTCAGCCCCAGCATTTT
TRBJ2-1,TRBV7-2,.,.,CASSLGRGSNEQFF,TGTGCCAGCAGCCTCGGCCGGGGTTCCAATGAGCAGTTCTTC
TRBJ2-2,TRBV7-9,.,TRBD1,CASGGRDRGYTGELFF,TGTGCCAGCGGGGGAAGGGACAGGGGCTACACCGGGGAGCTGTTTTTT
TRBJ1-5,TRBV7-2,.,TRBD1,CASSPGGQVNQPQHF,TGTGCCAGCAGCCCCGGGGGACAGGTAAATCAGCCCCAGCATTTT
TRBJ1-1,TRBV5-1,.,.,CASSSGDTEAFF,TGCGCCAGCAGCTCCGGGGACACTGAAGCTTTCTTT
TRBJ1-4,TRBV30,.,.,CAWSASRGLGEKLFF,TGTGCCTGGAGTGCCTCCAGGGGTTTAGGGGAAAAACTGTTTTTT
TRBJ1-2,TRBV6-5,.,TRBD1,CASRTGQANYGYTF,TGTGCCAGCAGAACGGGACAGGCTAACTATGGCTACACCTTC
TRBJ2-5,TRBV7-3,.,TRBD2,CASSNGGLGETQYF,TGTGCCAGCAGTAACGGGGGGTTGGGAGAGACCCAGTACTTC
TRBJ1-4,TRBV6-2/TRBV6-3,.,.,CASSRQGVESEKLFF,TGTGCCAGCAGTCGCCAAGGAGTAGAAAGCGAAAAACTGTTTTTT
TRBJ2-1,TRBV30,once,.,CAWSRRGDEQFF,TGTGCCTGGAGTAGACGAGGAGATGAGCAGTTCTTC
TRBJ2-1,TRBV9,.,TRBD2,CASSSTRTSGGSWTYNEQFF,TGTGCCAGCAGCTCTACTCGGACTAGCGGGGGGAGTTGGACCTACAATGAGCAGTTCTTC
TRBJ2-5,TRBV6-2/TRBV6-3,.,TRBD2,CASSGSRSGGKETQYF,TGTGCCAGCAGTGGCAGTCGGAGCGGGGGTAAGGAGACCCAGTACTTC
TRBJ2-3,TRBV18,.,.,CASSGISGTDTQYF,TGTGCCAGCTCAGGAATTAGCGGCACAGATACGCAGTATTTT
TRBJ1-6,TRBV27,.,TRBD1,CASSDPGQGIPFYNSPLHF,TGTGCCAGCAGTGACCCGGGACAGGGGATTCCTTTTTATAATTCACCCCTCCACTTT
TRBJ2-7,TRBV5-1,.,TRBD2,CASSLALAGGLSGQYF,TGCGCCAGCAGCTTGGCCCTCGCGGGGGGGCTTTCTGGGCAGTACTTC
TRBJ2-1,TRBV7-3,.,.,CASSAGTYNEQFF,TGTGCCAGCAGCGCCGGGACCTACAATGAGCAGTTCTTC
TRBJ1-2,TRBV5-6,few,.,CASSFRYLRRTNYGYTF,TGTGCCAGCAGCTTTCGGTACCTCAGGAGGACTAACTATGGCTACACCTTC
TRBJ2-1,TRBV10-3,.,TRBD2,CAISEFRTSGGGNEQFF,TGTGCCATCAGTGAGTTCAGAACTAGCGGGGGGGGAAATGAGCAGTTCTTC
TRBJ2-2,TRBV7-3,.,TRBD2,CASRRTSGDTGELFF,TGTGCCAGCAGGAGGACTAGCGGGGACACCGGGGAGCTGTTTTTT
TRBJ1-6,TRBV27,once,TRBD1,CASRSPGQGNSPLHF,TGTGCCAGCAGATCACCAGGACAGGGAAATTCACCCCTCCACTTT
TRBJ2-1,TRBV29-1,many,.,CSGKRRDTYNEQFF,TGCAGCGGGAAGCGGAGAGATACCTACAATGAGCAGTTCTTC
TRBJ1-2,TRBV6-5,once,TRBD1,CASSRVSGTGSGYTF,TGTGCCAGCAGTCGAGTCTCCGGGACAGGGAGTGGCTACACCTTC
TRBJ2-3,TRBV10-1,.,TRBD2,CASSEVPAGVGDTQYF,TGCGCCAGCAGTGAGGTGCCAGCGGGGGTGGGGGATACGCAGTATTTT
TRBJ1-1,TRBV11-2,.,TRBD1,CASSARQGWSTEAFF,TGTGCCAGCAGCGCCCGACAGGGTTGGAGCACTGAAGCTTTCTTT